This TCR beta chain appears in the sequencing data of a study of blood T cell repertoires in COVID-19. The germline V and J ends were trimmed by 3 bases and 3 bases, with 18 bases remaining between them. This CDR3 comprises 17 residues. CDR1 and CDR2 from the germline V gene are KGHSH and LQKENI. Here immunoSEQ multiplex PCR was the method, and the copy in TCRdb shows in-frame clones only, minus some. The table records 350,000 to 450,000 clones, less than 90% of them present only once. The sequence came from a woman aged 50 to 60 who had recovered from COVID-19. The chain combines TRBV18 with TRBJ1-5; no definite D call. Source material: PBMCs or T cells enriched from blood (not recorded which). The CDR3 DNA sequence: TGTGCCAGCTCACCGAAACTCCAGGACTCGGTCAATCAGCCCCAGCATTTT. Translating it yields CASSPKLQDSVNQPQHF.